Sequencing of this T cell receptor (beta chain) was carried out in a study of blood T cell repertoires in COVID-19. Study in general: Both acute and convalescent COVID-19 samples were obtained from the United States, Italy and Spain. Sample material is recorded as cDNA or gDNA derived from T cells, B-cell-depleted T cells, or PBMCs.

This clone was recorded a few times. Germline CDR1 reads LGHNA; CDR2 reads YSLEER. CDR3 length equals 18 residues. The V end was cut by 0 bases, the J end by 0 bases, with 15 bases between. In the study's own analysis: Reference gene primer amplification in the assay estimated nucleated cell counts. Clones were read by immunoSEQ multiplex PCR, and TCRdb kept only the in-frame ones, dropping some. V and J calls and clone size come straight from that table; D and trimming were deduced from the DNA. The data contain about 160,000 clones, approximately 86% of them singletons. V and J are TRBV4-3 and TRBJ1-3, with no clear D. The sample consisted of peripheral blood. This receptor was obtained from a woman in her sixties with active or convalescent COVID-19. In nucleotides, the CDR3 is TGCGCCAGCAGCCAAGATCCGAGTGGTGAGGCCTCTGGAAACACCATATATTTT. Translated, it gives CASSQDPSGEASGNTIYF.